This TCR beta chain originates from a study of monozygotic twins with inflammatory bowel disease. Note on this clonotype: The target antigen is unknown.

Researchers isolated total RNA from whole blood without sorting T cells. TCRdb re-analyzed the 5' RACE reads; it lists each CDR3 protein once, without DNA. With 150,000 to 200,000 distinct CDR3 sequences in the sample, the ten largest clones hold roughly 7.4%. The length of the CDR3 is 13 residues. Germline CDR1 and CDR2: SEHNR and FQNEAQ (reference sequence). General study results and limits: Sharing of clonotypes with others was lower in IBD patients than in healthy twins, and this was especially so with disease activity.

The sequencing input was blood. The chain is built from TRBV7-9 and TRBJ2-1. The receptor's source is a human donor with ulcerative colitis or Crohn's disease, or a healthy co-twin of an affected twin (not recorded which). Here the CDR3 reads CASSLDSDNEQFF.